The 24 T cell receptor beta chains below were found in one sample sequenced in a study of OX40 agonist ivuxolimab in advanced cancers. Assay used: immunoSEQ multiplex PCR; TCRdb lists only in-frame clones, some missing. This table holds about 45,000 clones, 70% to 90% found once. Specimen: CD4+ or CD8+ T cells sorted from blood, collected in a trial of the OX40 agonist ivuxolimab. The receptors stem from an adult with an advanced solid tumor such as melanoma, head and neck, liver or kidney cancer.

The chain is built from TRBV7-9 and TRBJ2-3; perhaps TRBD2 as D (5 bases). The CDR3 sequence is 14 residues long. Germline CDR1 is SEHNR and CDR2 is FQNEAQ (reference sequence). Trimming cost V 1 base and J 6 bases, with 11 bases left between them. Written as DNA, the CDR3 is TGTGCCAGCAGCTTAGGAGAACTAGTGGATACGCAGTATTTT. This translates into CASSLGELVDTQYF.

The chain is built from TRBV4-1 and TRBJ1-4, with a possible D match to TRBD1 (6 bases). V lost 3 bases and J 8 bases, leaving 16 bases between the germline ends. Per germline, CDR1 MGHRA and CDR2 YSYEKL. The CDR3 contains 15 residues. CDR3 sequence: CASSHIGGPKEKLFF. The CDR3 DNA reads as TGCGCCAGCAGCCATATCGGGGGGCCGAAGGAAAAACTGTTTTTT.

The V call is TRBV19, the J call TRBJ2-2; 8 bases map to TRBD2. Trimming cost V 9 bases and J 6 bases; bases outside gene matches: 9. The CDR3 covers 14 residues. From germline, CDR1 is LNHDA and CDR2 SQIVND (reference sequence). CDR3 DNA sequence: TGTGCCAGCGCGCCTCCGGGACTAGCCGGGGAGCTGTTTTTT. The encoded protein is CASAPPGLAGELFF.

The rearrangement uses TRBV13 and TRBJ2-2; D unclear. Per the germline V gene, CDR1 is PRHDT and CDR2 is FYEKMQ (reference sequence). Between the trimmed V and J ends, which lost 2 bases and 7 bases, there was a span of 2 bases. This CDR3 has 11 amino acids. The CDR3: CASSLRGELFF. The CDR3 DNA follows: TGTGCCAGCAGCTTACGCGGGGAGCTGTTTTTT.

This clone was counted once. This chain uses TRBV6-5 with TRBJ2-7; TRBD1 aligns across 10 bases. Unmatched junction bases numbered 4, after V lost 5 bases and J lost 3 bases. There are 14 residues in the CDR3. Germline V CDR1 and CDR2: MNHEY, SVGAGI. As DNA, the CDR3 is TGTGCCAGCAGTCCCGGGACAGGGGTCTACGAGCAGTACTTC. It is translated as CASSPGTGVYEQYF.

The J gene is TRBJ2-4, the V gene TRBV7-9; 8 nucleotides agree with TRBD1. This CDR3 is 16 amino acids long. V lost 6 bases and J lost 5; bases outside the gene matches: 12. Germline CDR1 is SEHNR and CDR2 is FQNEAQ (reference sequence). The CDR3 DNA sequence: TGTGCCAGCAGACCGGGGGCCAGGGGGCTGGAAAACATTCAGTACTTC. Its translation is CASRPGARGLENIQYF.

The chain joins TRBV5-6 to TRBJ2-7; D ambiguous. Germline V CDR1 and CDR2: SGHDT, YYEEEE. There are 15 residues in the CDR3. Trimming left V 6 bases short and J 2 bases short, with 18 bases between. For the CDR3, the DNA is TGTGCCAGCACCACTGTCGGCTATCCGGCCTACGAGCAGTACTTC. It codes for CASTTVGYPAYEQYF. Combining the CDR3 with reference TRBV5-6 and TRBJ2-7 gives the whole variable domain DAGVTQSPTHLIKTRGQQVTLRCSPKSGHDTVSWYQQALGQGPQFIFQYYEEEERQRGNFPDRFSGHQFPNYSSELNVNALLLGDSALYLCASTTVGYPAYEQYFGPGTRLTVT.

The chain uses TRBV7-9 and TRBJ2-5, with D perhaps TRBD2 (6 bases). V lost 5 bases to trimming and J lost 2 bases, with 12 bases between them. Germline V lookup: CDR1 SEHNR, CDR2 FQNEAQ (reference sequence). CDR3 length: 14 amino acids. CDR3 sequence reads: CASSHPDYQETQYF. The CDR3 bases are TGTGCCAGCAGCCACCCGGACTATCAAGAGACCCAGTACTTC.

This clone appeared once. The V gene is TRBV6-1, the J gene TRBJ2-1, with 8 bases aligning to TRBD1. The CDR3 consists of 14 residues. CDR1 is MNHNS and CDR2 is SASEGT in the germline V gene. V trimming: 6 bases; J trimming: 2 bases; junction bases outside the gene matches: 3. The CDR3 region has the DNA TGTGCCAGCAGCGAACAGGGGGCCTACAATGAGCAGTTCTTC. This translates into CASSEQGAYNEQFF.

The J gene is TRBJ1-4, the V gene TRBV7-8; D gene unclear. The CDR3 totals 19 residues. V was pared by 5 bases and J by 6 bases, with 28 bases between. CDR1 is SGHVS and CDR2 is FQNEAQ in the germline V gene. CDR3 amino acids: CASSTPLHENQDRDEKLFF. In DNA form, the CDR3 reads TGTGCCAGCAGCACCCCCCTCCACGAGAACCAGGATCGGGATGAAAAACTGTTTTTT.

The DNA of the CDR3 is TGCGCCAGCAGCCCCGGGGGACAGGGGATGAAGACCCAGTACTTC. Protein product: CASSPGGQGMKTQYF. The J gene is TRBJ2-5, the V gene TRBV5-1; 10 bases are shared with TRBD1. The germline V gene has CDR1 SGHRS and CDR2 YFSETQ. CDR3 length: 15 residues. Trimming at V came to 4 bases and at J to 6 bases, leaving 9 bases not matched to a gene.

This sequence joins TRBV11-2 and TRBJ2-7; D tentatively fits TRBD1 or TRBD2 (6 bases each). CDR1 is SGHAT, CDR2 FQNNGV, per germline. This CDR3 contains 15 residues. Between the trimmed V and J ends, which lost 5 bases and 5 bases, there was a span of 19 bases. The CDR3 DNA is TGTGCCAGCAGCGCAGAGTGGGGGGCCTTTCACGAGCAGTACTTC. Amino acid sequence: CASSAEWGAFHEQYF.

V usage is TRBV10-3 and J usage is TRBJ2-7; D is perhaps TRBD1 (7 bases). This CDR3 has 15 residues. Trimming removed 3 bases at V and 6 bases at J, with 18 bases between. CDR1 and CDR2 from the germline V gene are ENHRY and SYGVKD. The CDR3 DNA sequence: TGTGCCATCAGTGACGAAGGGCCAGGGGGAGGCGAGCAGTACTTC. Amino acids: CAISDEGPGGGEQYF.

The chain employs TRBV7-9 and TRBJ2-3; D ambiguous. The V end was cut by 5 bases, the J end by 6 bases, with 12 bases between. CDR3 length: 13 amino acids. Germline V gives CDR1 SEHNR, CDR2 FQNEAQ (reference sequence). CDR3 in DNA: TGTGCCAGCAGCCCTCCGTTGATTGATACGCAGTATTTT. Residues: CASSPPLIDTQYF.

The chain has TRBV5-6 and TRBJ1-1; D unresolved. V lost 0 bases and J 2 bases, leaving 11 bases between the germline ends. Germline lookup yields CDR1 SGHDT and CDR2 YYEEEE. This CDR3 contains 15 residues. CDR3: CASSLERAGNTEAFF. CDR3 DNA: TGTGCCAGCAGCTTGGAAAGGGCCGGAAACACTGAAGCTTTCTTT.

This chain joins TRBV6-1 and TRBJ1-1, with a weak D call TRBD1 (5 bases). The CDR3 totals 14 residues. The ends were cut back, 5 bases at V and 3 bases at J, with 13 bases in the middle. Per the germline V gene, CDR1 is MNHNS and CDR2 is SASEGT. The CDR3 sequence: CASSLLLGDTEAFF. The CDR3 DNA reads as TGTGCCAGCAGTCTGCTACTGGGGGACACTGAAGCTTTCTTT.

The V call is TRBV4-1, the J call TRBJ1-1; weak D call: TRBD1 (5 bases). Germline CDR1 MGHRA, CDR2 YSYEKL. V was pared by 4 bases and J by 0 bases, with 6 bases between. The CDR3 has 13 residues. This CDR3 reads CASSLTVNTEAFF. For the CDR3, the DNA is TGCGCCAGCAGCCTGACAGTGAACACTGAAGCTTTCTTT.

The chain couples TRBV6-5 to TRBJ2-7; the match to TRBD2 covers 8 bases. CDR1 MNHEY and CDR2 SVGAGI come from the germline V gene. V trimming: 7 bases; J trimming: 3 bases; junction bases outside the gene matches: 8. The CDR3 spans 14 residues. The CDR3 coding sequence is TGTGCCAGCACGTACAGCGGGGGCTTCTACGAGCAGTACTTC. Encoded protein: CASTYSGGFYEQYF.

This clone was detected only once. V is TRBV6-5 and J is TRBJ1-2; 7 nucleotides match TRBD1. In germline, CDR1 is MNHEY, CDR2 SVGAGI. J gave up 4 bases and V 3 bases, and 11 bases lay outside the gene matches. The CDR3 consists of 16 residues. The CDR3 DNA is TGTGCCAGCAGTTATGGCGAAACAGGGGAGGCCTATGGCTACACCTTC. This gives the protein CASSYGETGEAYGYTF.

The chain recombines TRBV11-2 with TRBJ2-5; 8 bases line up with TRBD2. In germline, CDR1 is SGHAT, CDR2 FQNNGV. V shed 4 bases and J 4 bases; nucleotides not matched to a gene: 14. This CDR3 contains 17 residues. DNA of the CDR3: TGTGCCAGCAGCTCCACAACAACCGGGACTAGAAGAGAGACCCAGTACTTC. Translated, it gives CASSSTTTGTRRETQYF.

V usage is TRBV13 and J usage is TRBJ2-7; 7 bases line up with TRBD2. Germline CDR1 reads PRHDT; CDR2 reads FYEKMQ (reference sequence). The CDR3 is 16 residues long. Trimming took 2 bases from V and 3 from J; bases not matched to a gene: 10. The CDR3 region is CASSLREAGKYYEQYF. The CDR3 nucleotides are TGTGCCAGCAGCTTACGGGAGGCGGGGAAATACTACGAGCAGTACTTC.

This rearrangement joins TRBV7-8 to TRBJ2-5; the D gene is possibly TRBD2 (7 bases). The CDR3 runs to 15 residues. CDR1 SGHVS and CDR2 FQNEAQ come from the germline V gene. Trimming took off 5 bases at V and 2 bases at J, with 15 bases between the two ends. CDR3 sequence reads: CASSQPGGFQETQYF. CDR3 in DNA: TGTGCCAGCAGCCAACCGGGGGGCTTTCAAGAGACCCAGTACTTC.

CDR3 DNA sequence: TGTGCCAGCAGCTTAGGGGTTCTGGGGACAAACAATGAGCAGTTCTTC. Amino acid sequence: CASSLGVLGTNNEQFF. The V call is TRBV11-2, the J call TRBJ2-1, with D tentatively TRBD1 (6 bases). The V and J ends lost 1 base and 5 bases respectively, with 15 bases between them. Per germline, CDR1 SGHAT and CDR2 FQNNGV. This CDR3 contains 16 residues.

This chain uses TRBV23-1 with TRBJ1-1; 10 bases align to TRBD1. TRBV23-1 is filed as an ORF, its function uncertain. CDR3 length: 13 amino acids. V lost 10 bases and J lost 4; bases outside the gene matches: 6. The CDR3 sequence: CANRQGASTEAFF. The CDR3 DNA reads TGCGCCAACCGACAGGGGGCGAGCACTGAAGCTTTCTTT.